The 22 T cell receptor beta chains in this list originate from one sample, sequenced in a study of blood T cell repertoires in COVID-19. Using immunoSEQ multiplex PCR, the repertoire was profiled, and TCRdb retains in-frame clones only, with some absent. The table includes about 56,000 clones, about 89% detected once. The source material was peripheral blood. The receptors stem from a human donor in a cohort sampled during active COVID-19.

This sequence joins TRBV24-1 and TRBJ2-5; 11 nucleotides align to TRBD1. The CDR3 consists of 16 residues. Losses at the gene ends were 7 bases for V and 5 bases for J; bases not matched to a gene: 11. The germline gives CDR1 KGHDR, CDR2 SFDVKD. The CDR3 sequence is CATSGAGQGDWETQYF. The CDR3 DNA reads TGTGCCACCAGCGGTGCGGGACAGGGGGATTGGGAGACCCAGTACTTC.

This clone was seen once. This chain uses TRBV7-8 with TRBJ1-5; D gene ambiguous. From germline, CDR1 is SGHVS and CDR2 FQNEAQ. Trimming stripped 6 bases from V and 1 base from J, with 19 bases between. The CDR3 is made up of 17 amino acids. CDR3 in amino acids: CASRESGDLRSNQPQHF. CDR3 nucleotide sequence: TGTGCCAGCAGGGAATCGGGAGATTTGAGGAGCAATCAGCCCCAGCATTTT.

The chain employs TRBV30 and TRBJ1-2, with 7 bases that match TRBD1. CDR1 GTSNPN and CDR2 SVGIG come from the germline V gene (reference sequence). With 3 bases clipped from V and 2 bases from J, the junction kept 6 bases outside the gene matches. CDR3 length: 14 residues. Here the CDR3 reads CAWSRGQRNYGYTF. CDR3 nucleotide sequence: TGTGCCTGGAGCCGGGGACAGAGAAACTATGGCTACACCTTC.

The CDR3 bases are TGTGCCAGCTCACCCCTCGACCGGGGCGAGCAGTACTTC. Protein: CASSPLDRGEQYF. The rearrangement joins TRBV18 to TRBJ2-7; D is possibly TRBD2 (5 bases). Trimming took off 3 bases at V and 6 bases at J, with 12 bases between the two ends. The CDR3 consists of 13 residues. Looked up from germline, CDR1 is KGHSH and CDR2 is LQKENI.

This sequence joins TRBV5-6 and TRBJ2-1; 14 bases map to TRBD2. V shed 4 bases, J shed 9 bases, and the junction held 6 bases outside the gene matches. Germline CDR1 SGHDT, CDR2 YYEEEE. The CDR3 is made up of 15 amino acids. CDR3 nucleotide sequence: TGTGCCAGCAGCCCAGGGACTAGCGGGGGAGGTGAGCAGTTCTTC. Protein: CASSPGTSGGGEQFF.

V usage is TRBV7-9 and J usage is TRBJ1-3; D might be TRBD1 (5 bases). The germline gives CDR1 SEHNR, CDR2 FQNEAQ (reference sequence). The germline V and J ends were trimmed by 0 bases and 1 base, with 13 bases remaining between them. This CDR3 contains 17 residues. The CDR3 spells CASSLAQRGRSGNTIYF. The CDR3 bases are TGTGCCAGCAGCTTAGCGCAGCGGGGGAGGTCTGGAAACACCATATATTTT.

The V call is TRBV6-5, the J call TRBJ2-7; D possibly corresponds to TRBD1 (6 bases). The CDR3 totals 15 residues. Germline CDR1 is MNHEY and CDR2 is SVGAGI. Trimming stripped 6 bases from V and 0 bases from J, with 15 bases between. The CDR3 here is CASSLTGTHSYEQYF. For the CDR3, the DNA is TGTGCCAGCAGCCTCACCGGGACACACTCCTACGAGCAGTACTTC.

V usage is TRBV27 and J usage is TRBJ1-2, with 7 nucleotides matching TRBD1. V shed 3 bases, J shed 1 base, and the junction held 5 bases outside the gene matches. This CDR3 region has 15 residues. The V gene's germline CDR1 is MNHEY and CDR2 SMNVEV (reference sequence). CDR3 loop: CASSFTGVGNYGYTF. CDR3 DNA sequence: TGTGCCAGCAGTTTTACAGGGGTGGGTAACTATGGCTACACCTTC.

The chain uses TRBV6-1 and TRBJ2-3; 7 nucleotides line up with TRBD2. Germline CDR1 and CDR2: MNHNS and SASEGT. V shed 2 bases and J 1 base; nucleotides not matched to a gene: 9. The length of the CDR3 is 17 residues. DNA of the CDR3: TGTGCCAGCAGTGAATTATCAGCGGGGAAACGCACAGATACGCAGTATTTT. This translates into CASSELSAGKRTDTQYF.

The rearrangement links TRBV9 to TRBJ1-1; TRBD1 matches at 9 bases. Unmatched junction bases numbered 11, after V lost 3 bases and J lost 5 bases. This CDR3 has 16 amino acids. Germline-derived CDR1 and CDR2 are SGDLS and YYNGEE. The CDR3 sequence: CASSAGQGLVRTEAFF. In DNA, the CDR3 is TGTGCCAGCAGCGCGGGACAGGGACTGGTGAGGACTGAAGCTTTCTTT.

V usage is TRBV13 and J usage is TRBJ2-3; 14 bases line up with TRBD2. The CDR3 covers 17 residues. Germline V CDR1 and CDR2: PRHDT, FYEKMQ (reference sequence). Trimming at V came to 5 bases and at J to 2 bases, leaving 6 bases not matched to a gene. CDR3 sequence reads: CASSQRLAGGTTDTQYF. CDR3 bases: TGTGCCAGCAGCCAACGACTAGCGGGGGGGACCACAGATACGCAGTATTTT.

The CDR3, as DNA: TGTGCCAGCTGGTCGGGGGGACCGGGAGATACGCAGTATTTT. As protein: CASWSGGPGDTQYF. The chain employs TRBV6-5 and TRBJ2-3; 7 nucleotides agree with TRBD2. J gave up 5 bases and V 8 bases, and 10 bases lay outside the gene matches. Per the germline V gene, CDR1 is MNHEY and CDR2 is SVGAGI. The CDR3 is 14 residues long.

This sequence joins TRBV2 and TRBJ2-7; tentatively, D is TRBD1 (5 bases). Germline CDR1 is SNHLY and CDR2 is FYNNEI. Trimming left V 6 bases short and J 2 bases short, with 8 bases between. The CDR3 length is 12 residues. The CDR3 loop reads CASRQETYEQYF. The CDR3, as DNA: TGTGCCAGCAGACAGGAAACCTACGAGCAGTACTTC.

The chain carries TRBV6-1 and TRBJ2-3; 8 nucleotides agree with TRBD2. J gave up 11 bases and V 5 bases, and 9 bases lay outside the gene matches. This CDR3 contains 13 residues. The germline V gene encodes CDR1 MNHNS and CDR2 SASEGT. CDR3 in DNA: TGTGCCAGCAGTAACAACCCGGGACTAGTGCAGTATTTT. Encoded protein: CASSNNPGLVQYF.

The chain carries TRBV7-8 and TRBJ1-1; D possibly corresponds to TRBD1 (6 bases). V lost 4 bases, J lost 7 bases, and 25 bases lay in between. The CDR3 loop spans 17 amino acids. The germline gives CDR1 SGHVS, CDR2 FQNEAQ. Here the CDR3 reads CASSSKIPGAGGNEAFF. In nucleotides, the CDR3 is TGTGCCAGCAGCTCCAAAATTCCAGGGGCAGGTGGAAATGAAGCTTTCTTT.

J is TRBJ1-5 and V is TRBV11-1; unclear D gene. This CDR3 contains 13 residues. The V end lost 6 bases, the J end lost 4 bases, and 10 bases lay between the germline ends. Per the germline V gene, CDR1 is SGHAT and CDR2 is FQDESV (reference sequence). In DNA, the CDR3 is TGTGCCAGCAGTGTATCGCGTAATCAGCCCCAGCATTTT. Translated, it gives CASSVSRNQPQHF.

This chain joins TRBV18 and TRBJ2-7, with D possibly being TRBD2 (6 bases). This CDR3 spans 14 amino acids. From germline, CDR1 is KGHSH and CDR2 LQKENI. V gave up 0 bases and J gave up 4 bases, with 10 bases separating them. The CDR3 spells CASSPPAGTYEQYF. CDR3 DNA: TGTGCCAGCTCACCACCGGCGGGAACTTACGAGCAGTACTTC.

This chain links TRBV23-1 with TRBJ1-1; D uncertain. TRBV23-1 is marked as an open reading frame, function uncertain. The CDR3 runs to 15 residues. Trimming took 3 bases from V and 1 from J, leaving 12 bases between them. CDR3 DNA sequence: TGCGCCAGCAGTCACGGTGGCCGACAGAACACTGAAGCTTTCTTT. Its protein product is CASSHGGRQNTEAFF.

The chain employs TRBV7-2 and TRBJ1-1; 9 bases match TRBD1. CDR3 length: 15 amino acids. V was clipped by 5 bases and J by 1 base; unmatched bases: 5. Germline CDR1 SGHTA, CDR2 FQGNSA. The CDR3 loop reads CASSPWTGENTEAFF. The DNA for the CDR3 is TGTGCCAGCAGCCCCTGGACAGGGGAGAACACTGAAGCTTTCTTT.

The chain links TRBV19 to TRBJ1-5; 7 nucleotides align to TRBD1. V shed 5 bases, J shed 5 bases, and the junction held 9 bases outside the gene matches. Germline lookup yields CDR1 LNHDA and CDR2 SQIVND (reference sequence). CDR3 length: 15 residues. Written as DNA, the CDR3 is TGTGCCAGTAGTCAGGCAGGGGGGATGGATCAGCCCCAGCATTTT. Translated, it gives CASSQAGGMDQPQHF.

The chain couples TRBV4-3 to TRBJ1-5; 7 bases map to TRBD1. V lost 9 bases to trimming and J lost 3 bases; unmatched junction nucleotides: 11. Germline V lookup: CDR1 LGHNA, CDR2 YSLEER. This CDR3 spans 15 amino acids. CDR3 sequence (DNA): TGCGCCAGTCCGGGACAGAAGTTTGACAATCAGCCCCAGCATTTT. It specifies CASPGQKFDNQPQHF.

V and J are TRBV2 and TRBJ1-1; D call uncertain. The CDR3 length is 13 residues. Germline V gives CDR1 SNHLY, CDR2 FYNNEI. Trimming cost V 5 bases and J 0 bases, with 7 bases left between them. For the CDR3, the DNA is TGTGCCAGCAGTTTACAGTTGAACACTGAAGCTTTCTTT. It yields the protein CASSLQLNTEAFF.